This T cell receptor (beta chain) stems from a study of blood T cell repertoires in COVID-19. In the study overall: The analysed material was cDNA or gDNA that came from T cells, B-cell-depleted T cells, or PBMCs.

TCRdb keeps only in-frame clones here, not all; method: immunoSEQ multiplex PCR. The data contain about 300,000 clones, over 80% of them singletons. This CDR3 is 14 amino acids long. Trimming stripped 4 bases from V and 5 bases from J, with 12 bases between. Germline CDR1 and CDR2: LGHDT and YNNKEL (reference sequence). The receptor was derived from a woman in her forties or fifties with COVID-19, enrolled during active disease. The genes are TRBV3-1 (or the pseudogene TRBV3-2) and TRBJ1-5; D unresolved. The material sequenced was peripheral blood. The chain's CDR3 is CASSRSDGYQPQHF. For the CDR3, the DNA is TGTGCCAGCAGCCGCAGTGACGGGTATCAGCCCCAGCATTTT.